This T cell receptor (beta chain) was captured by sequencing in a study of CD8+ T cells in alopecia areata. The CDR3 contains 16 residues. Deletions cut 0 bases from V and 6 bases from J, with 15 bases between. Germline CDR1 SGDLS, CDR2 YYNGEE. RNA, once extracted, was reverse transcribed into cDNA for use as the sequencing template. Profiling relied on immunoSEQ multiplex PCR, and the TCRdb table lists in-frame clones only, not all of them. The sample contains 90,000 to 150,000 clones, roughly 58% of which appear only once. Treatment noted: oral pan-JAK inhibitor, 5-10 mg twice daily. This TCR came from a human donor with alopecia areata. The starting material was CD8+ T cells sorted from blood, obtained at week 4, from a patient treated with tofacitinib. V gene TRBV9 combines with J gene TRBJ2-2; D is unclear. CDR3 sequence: CASSVVPLVSAGELFF. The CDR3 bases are TGTGCCAGCAGCGTAGTTCCGCTAGTCAGCGCCGGGGAGCTGTTTTTT.